Below are 11 T cell receptor beta chains sequenced from a single sample in a study of beta chain features in type 1 diabetes. cDNA synthesis used the whole RNA isolate, giving expressed TCRB sequences. The assay was immunoSEQ multiplex PCR, and TCRdb's table has in-frame clones only and misses some. Seen here are around 250,000 clones, over 12% observed once, and the top ten hold more than 0.02%. Sequencing was done on a sample of naive CD4+ T cells from blood. The receptors derive from a woman aged 40 to 55 in good health.

This clone was counted only a few times. The genes are TRBV4-2 and TRBJ1-1; tentative D call: TRBD1 (5 bases). V was clipped by 6 bases and J by 4 bases, with 27 bases between them. Per the germline V gene, CDR1 is LGHNA and CDR2 is YNFKEQ. This CDR3 has 18 residues. The CDR3 DNA follows: TGTGCCAGCAGTCAGAGTATCGAGGGCGGGGGAACATCCACTGAAGCTTTCTTT. Protein product: CASSQSIEGGGTSTEAFF.

This clone was counted between two and nine times. This chain links TRBV6-5 with TRBJ1-4; 8 bases fit TRBD1. Per germline, CDR1 MNHEY and CDR2 SVGAGI. With 4 bases clipped from V and 7 bases from J, the junction kept 5 bases outside the gene matches. The CDR3 is 14 amino acids. CDR3 sequence (DNA): TGTGCCAGCAGTTCTCGGACAGGGATTGAAAAACTGTTTTTT. Its protein is CASSSRTGIEKLFF.

The chain combines TRBV18 with TRBJ2-5; 8 bases agree with TRBD2. From germline, CDR1 is KGHSH and CDR2 LQKENI. The V and J ends lost 3 bases and 2 bases, in that order; junction bases with no gene match: 11. This CDR3 is 17 amino acids long. This CDR3 is CASSPLASGGFQETQYF. In DNA, the CDR3 is TGTGCCAGCTCACCCCTGGCCAGCGGGGGATTTCAAGAGACCCAGTACTTC.

The chain employs TRBV11-2 and TRBJ2-7; 9 nucleotides line up with TRBD1. CDR3 length equals 15 residues. The germline gives CDR1 SGHAT, CDR2 FQNNGV. J was trimmed by 2 bases and V by 6 bases; bases with no gene match: 8. CDR3 amino acids: CASRPRQGVPYEQYF. In nucleotides, the CDR3 is TGTGCCAGCAGACCACGACAGGGGGTACCCTACGAGCAGTACTTC.

The rearrangement joins TRBV7-2 to TRBJ2-1; maybe TRBD2 (7 bases). Looked up from germline, CDR1 is SGHTA and CDR2 is FQGNSA. The V end was cut by 5 bases, the J end by 2 bases, with 16 bases between. The CDR3 length is 16 residues. The CDR3 sequence is CASSPGGGGAYNEQFF. The CDR3 nucleotides are TGTGCCAGCAGCCCTGGTGGGGGGGGCGCCTACAATGAGCAGTTCTTC.

This clone appeared a few times. This chain links TRBV6-6 with TRBJ2-3; TRBD2 agrees at 11 bases. With V trimmed by 6 bases and J by 1 base, 6 bases remained unmatched. The CDR3 runs to 16 residues. Germline V CDR1 and CDR2: MNHNY, SVGAGI (reference sequence). This chain's CDR3 is CASRHLAGGGTDTQYF. In nucleotides, the CDR3 is TGTGCCAGCAGGCATCTAGCGGGGGGAGGCACAGATACGCAGTATTTT.

The CDR3 DNA reads TGTGCCAGCAACGAGGGGGCGACAGGGGGCGAGGGCTACACCTTC. Translated: CASNEGATGGEGYTF. The chain combines TRBV2 with TRBJ1-2; 10 bases map to TRBD1. This CDR3 region has 15 residues. Germline trimming cut 7 bases from V and 8 bases from J; bases unmatched to any gene: 13. From germline, CDR1 is SNHLY and CDR2 FYNNEI.

This rearrangement joins TRBV7-2 to TRBJ1-2, with 7 bases lining up with TRBD1. This CDR3 contains 13 residues. Looked up from germline, CDR1 is SGHTA and CDR2 is FQGNSA. V shed 1 base, J shed 7 bases, and the junction held 3 bases outside the gene matches. CDR3 nucleotide sequence: TGTGCCAGCAGCTTAGGAGGGGGCTTTGGCTACACCTTC. Amino acid sequence: CASSLGGGFGYTF.

The chain employs TRBV2 and TRBJ2-5; TRBD1 aligns across 8 bases. After removal of 0 bases from V and 7 bases from J, the junction contained 13 bases not matched to a gene. CDR1 is SNHLY and CDR2 is FYNNEI in the germline V gene. This CDR3 spans 17 amino acids. This chain's CDR3 is CASSEAGQGARLVTQYF. CDR3 coding DNA: TGTGCCAGCAGTGAAGCGGGCCAGGGGGCGCGGTTGGTGACCCAGTACTTC.

There are a few counts of this clone. This chain uses TRBV19 with TRBJ2-5, with D maybe TRBD2 (6 bases). V gave up 7 bases and J gave up 6 bases, with 15 bases separating them. This CDR3 is built from 13 residues. Per the germline V gene, CDR1 is LNHDA and CDR2 is SQIVND (reference sequence). Here the CDR3 DNA reads TGTGCCAGTACCGACAGCGGGCCCAAGACCCAGTACTTC. It encodes CASTDSGPKTQYF.

The chain uses TRBV15 and TRBJ1-1; D not certain. CDR3 length: 12 amino acids. CDR1 and CDR2 from the germline V gene are LNHNV and YYDKDF (reference sequence). Trimming stripped 6 bases from V and 6 bases from J, with 11 bases between. Here the CDR3 DNA reads TGTGCCACCAGTACCCCCGAGTCTGAAGCTTTCTTT. This translates into CATSTPESEAFF.